This is a list of T cell receptor beta chains from one sample in a study of vaccination effects on CD4 cells after COVID-19. No antigens are known for them. Assay used: immunoSEQ multiplex PCR; TCRdb lists only in-frame clones, some missing. The sample yields about 54,000 clones, roughly 70% seen once. This sample comprised CD4+ T cells from PBMCs cultured with SARS-CoV-2 spike peptides, obtained before COVID-19 vaccination. The receptors derive from a human donor who received a COVID-19 vaccine. The CDR3 runs from the conserved cysteine through the conserved F or W. The order of the fields is J gene, clone size, D gene, V gene, CDR3 protein, CDR3 DNA. A D gene is named only where the DNA matches it firmly. Not all rows give a size; the values are once, few, many and, for expanded clones, a class.

>TRBJ2-1|-|-|TRBV5-1
CASSATPENEQFF
TGCGCCAGCAGCGCGACCCCGGAGAATGAGCAGTTCTTC
>TRBJ1-2|-|-|TRBV5-1
CASSNTGNYGYTF
TGCGCCAGCTCCAATACAGGAAACTATGGCTACACCTTC
>TRBJ2-1|-|TRBD2|TRBV11-2
CASSPRLAGYNEQFF
TGTGCCAGCAGCCCAAGACTAGCGGGGTACAATGAGCAGTTCTTC
>TRBJ1-2|-|TRBD1|TRBV7-2
CASSGRDRGPANYGYTF
TGTGCCAGCAGCGGCCGGGACAGGGGACCAGCTAACTATGGCTACACCTTC
>TRBJ1-1|few|TRBD1|TRBV11-3
CASHFGQANTEAFF
TGTGCCAGCCACTTTGGACAGGCGAACACTGAAGCTTTCTTT
>TRBJ2-7|-|-|TRBV6-7
CASSYSLRDRGNEQYF
TGTGCCAGCAGTTACTCGCTCAGGGACCGAGGAAACGAGCAGTACTTC
>TRBJ2-1|-|TRBD2|TRBV4-2
CASSLRTSGELNEQFF
TGTGCCAGCAGCTTGCGGACTAGCGGGGAGCTCAATGAGCAGTTCTTC
>TRBJ1-1|-|-|TRBV7-9
CASSLRGQAIEAFF
TGTGCCAGCAGCTTACGGGGCCAGGCAATCGAAGCTTTCTTT
>TRBJ1-1|-|-|TRBV27
CASSLSRAMNTEAFF
TGTGCCAGCAGTTTATCCAGGGCTATGAACACTGAAGCTTTCTTT
>TRBJ1-2|-|-|TRBV19
CASRWRDPRGDGYTF
TGTGCCAGTAGGTGGCGGGACCCCAGGGGTGATGGCTACACCTTC
>TRBJ1-6|-|-|TRBV5-8
CASSLIWNSPLHF
TGTGCCAGCAGCTTAATCTGGAATTCACCCCTCCACTTT
>TRBJ2-7|-|TRBD2|TRBV10-3
CAISGPAGVEFRGYEQYF
TGTGCCATCAGTGGCCCTGCGGGGGTAGAGTTTAGGGGCTACGAGCAGTACTTC
>TRBJ2-7|-|TRBD2|TRBV5-1
CASSLTSGATEQYF
TGCGCCAGCAGCCTGACTAGCGGGGCTACGGAGCAGTACTTC
>TRBJ2-2|-|-|TRBV28
CASSSPRGPNTGELFF
TGTGCCAGCAGTTCCCCCCGGGGTCCGAACACCGGGGAGCTGTTTTTT
>TRBJ2-5|-|-|TRBV5-6
CASSLSVGIQETQYF
TGTGCCAGCAGCTTGTCTGTAGGGATACAAGAGACCCAGTACTTC